This T cell receptor (beta chain) was documented in a study of shared clonotypes between healthy human individuals. Study as a whole: Per donor, three plates held CD4 naive cells, three held CD4 memory, two held CD8 naive and one held CD8 memory.

This CDR3 has 14 residues. CDR1 is MNHEY, CDR2 SMNVEV, per germline (reference sequence). V was pared by 6 bases and J by 5 bases, with 16 bases between. This clone was seen a single time. Sequencing was performed with immunoSEQ multiplex PCR; in TCRdb, only in-frame clones are kept and a portion is missing. The sample records more than 2,000,000 clones, 85% to 95% being singletons. The sample taken for sequencing was naive CD4+ T cells sorted from blood. Subset denoted: CD45RA+ positively selected. This receptor was taken from a man younger than 35 in good health. The chain carries TRBV27 and TRBJ1-2; D ambiguous. CDR3 sequence: CASRIAGSNYGYTF. CDR3 nucleotides: TGTGCCAGCAGGATAGCCGGGAGCAATTATGGCTACACCTTC.